The 28 T cell receptor beta chains listed next were all sequenced from one sample in a study of tumor T cells in aggressive B-cell lymphoma. The method was immunoSEQ multiplex PCR; TCRdb's version includes in-frame clones alone and lacks a portion of them. The profile shows thousands of clones, 91% of them singletons. Sequencing input: tumor tissue. The receptor source for this set is an adult with diffuse large B cell lymphoma.

To note about this clone: Sequence at one end of the junction differs from germline and may be a read error. V and J are TRBV4-2 and TRBJ2-3, with a tentative D call TRBD2 (7 bases). This CDR3 comprises 17 residues. Germline V gene data show CDR1 as LGHNA and CDR2 as YNFKEQ. CDR3 amino acids: CASSQDVGGDNTDTQYF. CDR3 DNA sequence: TGTGCCAGCAGCCAAGATGTAGGGGGGGATAACACAGATACGCAATATTTT.

The chain carries TRBV5-1 and TRBJ1-6; D unclear. Per germline, CDR1 SGHRS and CDR2 YFSETQ. V was pared by 0 bases and J by 3 bases, with 10 bases between. The CDR3 is 16 residues long. CDR3 protein: CASSLEPVNYNSPLHF. The CDR3, as DNA: TGCGCCAGCAGCTTGGAGCCCGTTAACTATAATTCACCCCTCCACTTT.

V usage is TRBV18 and J usage is TRBJ1-2; the D gene is possibly TRBD1 (5 bases). V lost 6 bases and J 3 bases, leaving 17 bases between the germline ends. Germline V gives CDR1 KGHSH, CDR2 LQKENI. This CDR3 region has 15 residues. This chain's CDR3 is CASSPESQAHYGYTF. CDR3 in DNA: TGTGCCAGCTCGCCGGAGTCACAGGCTCACTATGGCTACACCTTC. Looking up the rest from reference TRBV18 and TRBJ1-2 gives the full variable domain: NAGVMQNPRHLVRRRGQEARLRCSPMKGHSHVYWYRQLPEEGLKFMVYLQKENIIDESGMPKERFSAEFPKEGPSILRIQQVVRGDSAAYFCASSPESQAHYGYTFGSGTRLTVV.

The chain has TRBV9 and TRBJ1-1, with D uncertain. This CDR3 is 12 amino acids long. Germline V gene sequence: CDR1 SGDLS, CDR2 YYNGEE. The V end lost 4 bases, the J end lost 12 bases, and 16 bases lay between the germline ends. The CDR3 spells CASSPREVGTFF. The CDR3 DNA is TGTGCCAGCAGCCCGCGGGAAGTCGGAACTTTCTTT. Based on the CDR3 plus reference TRBV9 and TRBJ1-1, the full variable domain is DSGVTQTPKHLITATGQRVTLRCSPRSGDLSVYWYQQSLDQGLQFLIQYYNGEERAKGNILERFSAQQFPDLHSELNLSSLELGDSALYFCASSPREVGTFFGQGTRLTVV.

The chain uses TRBV6-1 and TRBJ1-1, with D perhaps TRBD1 (5 bases). Trimming shortened V by 0 bases and J by 8 bases, and 13 bases separated the two germline ends. The germline gives CDR1 MNHNS, CDR2 SASEGT. The CDR3 runs to 14 residues. The CDR3 loop is CASSEAIRGKEAFF. The CDR3 DNA reads as TGTGCCAGCAGTGAAGCAATTCGGGGGAAGGAAGCTTTCTTT.

In this sample, this clone turned up a few times. The chain joins TRBV7-2 to TRBJ1-1; 8 bases agree with TRBD1. Germline V gene lookup returns CDR1 SGHTA and CDR2 FQGNSA. Losses at the gene ends were 3 bases for V and 2 bases for J; bases not matched to a gene: 2. The CDR3 is made up of 14 amino acids. CDR3 sequence reads: CASSFQGANTEAFF. The CDR3 DNA reads TGTGCCAGCAGCTTTCAGGGGGCTAACACTGAAGCTTTCTTT.

This chain joins TRBV5-4 and TRBJ2-2, with TRBD2 matching 7 bases. Trimming at V came to 4 bases and at J to 4 bases, leaving 16 bases not matched to a gene. In germline, CDR1 is SGHNT, CDR2 YYREEE (reference sequence). This CDR3 is 18 amino acids long. CDR3 sequence reads: CASSPKRSSGQTTGELFF. CDR3 nucleotide sequence: TGTGCCAGCAGCCCTAAGCGCTCTAGCGGCCAAACCACCGGGGAGCTGTTTTTT.

This chain connects TRBV28 to TRBJ1-1; D uncertain. The CDR3 runs to 14 residues. Trimming removed 1 base at V and 3 bases at J, with 9 bases between. Germline-derived CDR1 and CDR2 are MDHEN and SYDVKM. CDR3 loop: CASSLSPPYTEAFF. As DNA, the CDR3 is TGTGCCAGCAGTTTATCCCCTCCCTACACTGAAGCTTTCTTT.

The chain couples TRBV10-3 to TRBJ2-1, with D maybe TRBD2 (6 bases). Germline V gives CDR1 ENHRY, CDR2 SYGVKD. Deletions cut 7 bases from V and 4 bases from J, with 14 bases between. The CDR3 sequence is 14 residues long. The CDR3 spells CAITAGPEYNEQFF. The DNA of the CDR3 is TGTGCCATCACCGCGGGACCAGAATACAATGAGCAGTTCTTC.

This clone occurred a few times. J is TRBJ2-6 and V is TRBV15; tentatively, D is TRBD1 (6 bases). The CDR3 is made up of 18 amino acids. The V gene's germline CDR1 is LNHNV and CDR2 YYDKDF (reference sequence). Trimming took 1 base from V and 3 from J, leaving 16 bases between them. The CDR3 DNA reads as TGTGCCACCAGCAGAGGTTTAGGCGTCAGGGGTGGGGCCAACGTCCTGACTTTC. Its translation: CATSRGLGVRGGANVLTF.

The gene calls are TRBV7-9 and TRBJ1-2, with 9 bases aligning to TRBD1. Germline V gene sequence: CDR1 SEHNR, CDR2 FQNEAQ (reference sequence). V gave up 5 bases and J gave up 4 bases; unmatched junction bases: 8. The CDR3 length is 15 residues. CDR3 residues: CASSALTGGSYGYTF. The CDR3 DNA sequence: TGTGCCAGCAGCGCCTTGACAGGGGGAAGCTATGGCTACACCTTC.

The gene calls are TRBV15 and TRBJ2-7, with 10 nucleotides matching TRBD1. The V segment lost 0 bases and the J segment 5 bases; nucleotides outside the gene matches: 10. The CDR3 extends over 17 amino acids. Germline V CDR1 and CDR2: LNHNV, YYDKDF (reference sequence). CDR3 nucleotides: TGTGCCACCAGCAGAGACTTATCCGGGACAGGGGATGACGAGCAGTACTTC. Its translation is CATSRDLSGTGDDEQYF.

The V and J genes are TRBV28 and TRBJ2-5; tentatively, D is TRBD1 (6 bases). V was clipped by 5 bases and J by 5 bases, with 15 bases between them. The V gene's germline CDR1 is MDHEN and CDR2 SYDVKM. The CDR3 consists of 14 residues. The CDR3 is CASSGYQGSETQYF. The CDR3 coding sequence is TGTGCCAGCAGTGGGTATCAGGGGTCGGAGACCCAGTACTTC.

The J gene is TRBJ2-7, the V gene TRBV19; TRBD2 aligns across 11 bases. V lost 8 bases, J lost 4 bases, and 7 bases stayed unmatched. CDR1 and CDR2 from the germline V gene are LNHDA and SQIVND (reference sequence). This CDR3 comprises 14 residues. This CDR3 is CASGQTSGTYEQYF. As DNA, the CDR3 is TGTGCCAGTGGCCAGACTAGCGGGACGTACGAGCAGTACTTC.

The rearrangement links TRBV29-1 to TRBJ2-1; the D gene is possibly TRBD1 (6 bases). The CDR3 has 12 amino acids. The V and J ends lost 6 bases and 8 bases respectively, with 14 bases between them. The germline V gene encodes CDR1 SQVTM and CDR2 ANQGSEA. This CDR3 is CSVEYRVHEQFF. CDR3 coding DNA: TGCAGCGTGGAATACAGGGTCCATGAGCAGTTCTTC.

V and J are TRBV5-1 and TRBJ2-1, with D tentatively TRBD1 (8 bases). V lost 4 bases and J lost 7, with 15 bases in between. The CDR3 sequence is 14 residues long. Germline V gives CDR1 SGHRS, CDR2 YFSETQ. The CDR3 nucleotides read TGCGCCAGCAGCGACCTACAGGGGGGGAATGAGCAGTTCTTC. It yields the protein CASSDLQGGNEQFF.

The chain links TRBV5-6 to TRBJ2-3, with TRBD1 identical over 10 bases. J lost 9 bases, V lost 7 bases, and 5 bases had no gene match. Per germline, CDR1 SGHDT and CDR2 YYEEEE. The CDR3 is made up of 12 amino acids. CDR3 protein: CASSRDRGTQYF. DNA for the CDR3: TGTGCCAGCTCTCGGGACAGGGGCACGCAGTATTTT.

CDR3 sequence: CASSDGQGAKQETQYF. As DNA, the CDR3 is TGTGCCAGCAGCGACGGACAGGGGGCGAAACAAGAGACCCAGTACTTC. The genes are TRBV7-9 and TRBJ2-5; TRBD1 agrees at 11 bases. J gave up 2 bases and V 5 bases, and 7 bases lay outside the gene matches. Germline V gene lookup returns CDR1 SEHNR and CDR2 FQNEAQ (reference sequence). The CDR3 is 16 amino acids.

This chain connects TRBV2 to TRBJ1-1; D gene ambiguous. Per germline, CDR1 SNHLY and CDR2 FYNNEI. The CDR3 is made up of 13 amino acids. V was cut by 0 bases and J by 11 bases, with 13 bases left in between. The CDR3 DNA reads TGTGCCAGCAGTGAAGCGCTTGGCGGAAGGGCTTTCTTT. Its translation: CASSEALGGRAFF.

The rearrangement uses TRBV18 and TRBJ1-2; the match to TRBD1 covers 9 bases. The CDR3 is 15 residues long. V shed 3 bases, J shed 7 bases, and the junction held 9 bases outside the gene matches. The germline V gene has CDR1 KGHSH and CDR2 LQKENI. The chain's CDR3 is CASSPIRDRVLGYTF. The CDR3 DNA is TGTGCCAGCTCACCGATCCGGGACAGGGTCCTTGGCTACACCTTC.

The chain links TRBV9 to TRBJ2-1; 7 nucleotides line up with TRBD2. Germline V gene lookup returns CDR1 SGDLS and CDR2 YYNGEE. V dropped 2 bases and J dropped 8; count of bases not matched to a gene: 7. The CDR3 runs to 14 residues. DNA of the CDR3: TGTGCCAGCAGCGTGGGCGGGAGTCCCGATGAGCAGTTCTTC. Residues: CASSVGGSPDEQFF.

This chain links TRBV19 with TRBJ2-7; D possibly corresponds to TRBD1 (6 bases). Germline CDR1 LNHDA, CDR2 SQIVND (reference sequence). This CDR3 is built from 13 residues. Trimming took off 7 bases at V and 5 bases at J, with 15 bases between the two ends. The CDR3 is CASMGAGSHEQYV. The CDR3 DNA reads TGTGCCAGTATGGGGGCAGGGTCCCACGAGCAGTACGTC.

The chain couples TRBV7-2 to TRBJ1-3; no definite D call. The CDR3 is made up of 12 amino acids. V lost 5 bases to trimming and J lost 8 bases, with 10 bases between them. Germline values: CDR1 SGHTA, CDR2 FQGNSA. The CDR3 sequence: CASSPTADTIYF. CDR3 nucleotide sequence: TGTGCCAGCAGCCCGACGGCGGACACCATATATTTT.

This clone is termed large. The chain has TRBV4-3 and TRBJ1-3, with a possible D match to TRBD1 (5 bases). The CDR3 has 16 residues. CDR1 and CDR2 from the germline V gene are LGHNA and YSLEER. V was cut by 4 bases and J by 2 bases, with 15 bases left in between. The CDR3 nucleotides are TGCGCCAGCAGCCCGGACACCCTACGAGCTGGAAACACCATATATTTT. Encoded protein: CASSPDTLRAGNTIYF.

This clone was observed a single time. The chain uses TRBV18 and TRBJ2-3, with D possibly being TRBD1 (6 bases). Trimming cost V 5 bases and J 3 bases, with 15 bases left between them. This CDR3 is 15 amino acids long. CDR1 KGHSH and CDR2 LQKENI come from the germline V gene. The DNA for the CDR3 is TGTGCCAGCTCATCCCTACAGGGTCGGACAGATACGCAGTATTTT. Translated: CASSSLQGRTDTQYF.

This rearrangement joins TRBV10-2 to TRBJ2-3; 12 bases map to TRBD2. V lost 0 bases and J lost 0; bases outside the gene matches: 7. The V gene's germline CDR1 is WSHSY and CDR2 SAAADI. This CDR3 has 19 residues. CDR3 bases: TGCGCCAGCAGTGAGTCGACTAGCGGGGGCCTAGCTAGCACAGATACGCAGTATTTT. It encodes CASSESTSGGLASTDTQYF.

The rearrangement uses TRBV19 and TRBJ1-5; no firm D call. V shed 3 bases and J shed 6 bases, with 9 bases lying between them. The CDR3 contains 13 residues. Germline loops: CDR1 LNHDA, CDR2 SQIVND (reference sequence). CDR3 sequence reads: CASSMAGFQPQHF. The CDR3, as DNA: TGTGCCAGTAGTATGGCGGGGTTTCAGCCCCAGCATTTT.

The chain has TRBV7-9 and TRBJ2-5; 10 nucleotides line up with TRBD1. The CDR3 is 16 amino acids. CDR1 is SEHNR, CDR2 FQNEAQ, per germline (reference sequence). V lost 3 bases, J lost 2 bases, and 6 bases stayed unmatched. CDR3: CASSFLGQGVQETQYF. In DNA form, the CDR3 reads TGTGCCAGCAGCTTCCTAGGACAGGGGGTGCAAGAGACCCAGTACTTC.